The 13 T cell receptor beta chains in this list originate from one sample, sequenced in a study of tissue T cells after allogeneic stem cell transplantation. Data came from immunoSEQ multiplex PCR; TCRdb stores just in-frame clones and leaves some out. The repertoire holds 7,000 to 9,500 clones, with around 68% as singletons. The sequenced material came from blood. The receptor source for this set is a female BALB/c mouse in good health. This strain's MHC haplotype is H2-d.

This clone came up a few times. These gene names are mouse names. The read stops 1 residue short of the end of the CDR3; the missing end is completed from the germline J gene. The chain couples TRBV19 to TRBJ1-3, with D possibly being TRBD1 (5 bases). The V and J ends lost 3 bases and 0 bases respectively, with 10 bases between them. This CDR3 region has 15 residues. CDR1 is FNHDT and CDR2 is SITEND in the germline V gene (reference sequence). Incomplete CDR3 DNA: TGTGCCAGCAGTAGACAGACTCATTCTGGAAATACGCTCTAT. This encodes CASSRQTHSGNTLY. The entire CDR3 protein is CASSRQTHSGNTLYF.

This clone has a single count. Gene names denote mouse genes. The CDR3: CAWSLEGGSGQLYF. The CDR3 DNA, read in part, is TGTGCCTGGAGTCTCGAGGGGGGCTCCGGGCAGCTCTAC. The rearrangement joins TRBV31 to TRBJ2-2; D is perhaps TRBD2 (7 bases). The read is 1 residue too short to cover the CDR3 end, so that end is filled in from the germline J gene. The CDR3 covers 14 residues. Germline V gene lookup returns CDR1 GKSSPN and CDR2 SITVG. The germline V and J ends were trimmed by 0 bases and 6 bases, with 11 bases remaining between them.

As to this clone: Germline and genes here are mouse. The CDR3 extends 1 residue past the end of the read, so its final part is completed from the germline J gene. This sequence joins TRBV31 and TRBJ2-4; 11 nucleotides agree with TRBD2. The CDR3 runs to 15 residues. V shed 2 bases, J shed 2 bases, and the junction held 3 bases outside the gene matches. Germline V CDR1 and CDR2: GKSSPN, SITVG. Incomplete CDR3 DNA: TGTGCCTGGAGTTCGGGACTGGGGGTTCAAAACACCTTGTAC. It specifies CAWSSGLGVQNTLY. The complete CDR3 protein is CAWSSGLGVQNTLYF.

Turning to this clone: Gene names are mouse gene names. The read comes to an end 1 residue before the CDR3 does, leaving the germline J gene to fill in the end. This sequence joins TRBV13-2 and TRBJ2-4; D is possibly TRBD1 (6 bases). The germline gives CDR1 NNHNN, CDR2 SYGAGS (reference sequence). The CDR3 is made up of 14 amino acids. V gave up 5 bases and J gave up 4 bases, with 14 bases separating them. The chain's CDR3 is CASGTRDKKNTLYF. The sequenced part of the CDR3 DNA is TGTGCCAGCGGGACCCGGGACAAAAAAAACACCTTGTAC.

About this clone itself: Gene labels here are mouse ones. The read halts 1 residue ahead of the CDR3 end, with the missing end drawn from the germline J gene. The chain couples TRBV5 to TRBJ2-3, with 11 nucleotides matching TRBD2. The ends lost 5 bases at V and 0 bases at J; junction bases unmatched: 7. Germline-derived CDR1 and CDR2 are LGHNA and YNLKQL (reference sequence). This CDR3 has 17 residues. The CDR3 bases that were read are TGTGCCAGCAGCTCCCGACTGGGGGGGACTAGTGCAGAAACGCTGTAT. It encodes CASSSRLGGTSAETLY. The whole CDR3 protein reads CASSSRLGGTSAETLYF.

This clone was observed a handful of times. Here the gene names and germline are mouse. Read data end 1 residue before the CDR3 end; the end is taken from the germline J gene. The chain carries TRBV13-3 and TRBJ2-7, with D possibly matching TRBD2 (5 bases). Germline values: CDR1 NNHDY, CDR2 SYVADS. V dropped 2 bases and J dropped 3 bases, with 9 bases sitting between them. The CDR3 is 13 residues long. The CDR3 is CASSEAGNYEQYF. Incomplete CDR3 DNA: TGTGCCAGCAGTGAAGCTGGGAACTATGAACAGTAC.

Of note for this clone: Mouse names are used for the genes. Read sequence stops 1 residue before the CDR3 end, and the germline J gene provides the missing end. The chain uses TRBV13-1 and TRBJ2-5; TRBD2 matches 9 bases. The CDR3 contains 15 residues. Germline V gene data show CDR1 as NSHNY and CDR2 as SYGAGN. V lost 0 bases to trimming and J lost 7 bases; unmatched junction nucleotides: 6. This CDR3 is CASSDVGGARNTQYF. CDR3 bases read: TGTGCCAGCAGTGATGTTGGGGGGGCGCGGAACACCCAGTAC.

A word on this clone: The listed genes are named as in mouse. The read halts 1 residue ahead of the CDR3 end, with the missing end drawn from the germline J gene. The V gene is TRBV4, the J gene TRBJ2-1, with TRBD2 identical over 10 bases. V was pared by 5 bases and J by 7 bases, with 11 bases of the junction left unmatched. The CDR3 covers 16 residues. The V gene's germline CDR1 is LGHDT and CDR2 YNNKQL (reference sequence). The covered CDR3 bases are TGTGCCAGCAGCCCCCTGCTGGGGGGGCGCGGGGCTGAGCAGTTC. It codes for CASSPLLGGRGAEQF. The entire CDR3 is CASSPLLGGRGAEQFF.

Worth noting for this clone: Gene names and germline match the mouse. Read coverage stops 1 residue before the CDR3 terminus; the germline J gene supplies the remainder. The V gene is TRBV29, the J gene TRBJ1-3, with TRBD1 matching over 7 bases. CDR3 length equals 17 residues. V gave up 6 bases and J gave up 0 bases; unmatched junction bases: 11. Germline V gene lookup returns CDR1 MSHET and CDR2 SYDVDS. The CDR3 reads CASSFRDRDPSGNTLYF. CDR3 DNA, as far as it was read: TGTGCTAGCAGCTTCCGGGACAGAGACCCTTCTGGAAATACGCTCTAT.

As to this clone: The germline and genes are mouse ones. The CDR3 extends 1 residue past the end of the read, so its final part is completed from the germline J gene. The chain is built from TRBV13-2 and TRBJ2-1; D gene uncertain. Between the trimmed V and J ends, which lost 3 bases and 1 base, there was a span of 5 bases. The germline gives CDR1 NNHNN, CDR2 SYGAGS (reference sequence). The CDR3 covers 13 residues. CDR3 amino acids: CASGARNYAEQFF. The covered CDR3 bases are TGTGCCAGCGGTGCCAGGAACTATGCTGAGCAGTTC.

To note about this clone: All gene names here are mouse names. The sequenced fragment ends 1 residue before the CDR3 boundary, so the rest is inferred from the germline J gene. The rearrangement joins TRBV5 to TRBJ1-5; 7 bases match TRBD1. Germline-derived CDR1 and CDR2 are LGHNA and YNLKQL (reference sequence). The CDR3 spans 15 residues. Trimming removed 4 bases from V and 0 bases from J; junction bases left unmatched: 3. The part of the CDR3 DNA that was read is TGTGCCAGCAGCCCGGGACAGAATAACAACCAGGCTCCGCTT. This encodes CASSPGQNNNQAPL. The full CDR3 protein reads CASSPGQNNNQAPLF.

As for this clone: Each gene name is a mouse one. With the read ending 1 residue before the CDR3 end, the germline J gene is used to fill in that end. The chain employs TRBV1 and TRBJ2-1, with TRBD1 matching over 12 bases. J gave up 7 bases and V 0 bases, and 4 bases lay outside the gene matches. This CDR3 region has 16 residues. Germline V gene data show CDR1 as NSQYPW and CDR2 as LRSPGD (reference sequence). The CDR3: CTCSADGTGGGAEQFF. CDR3 DNA, as far as it was read: TGCACCTGCAGTGCAGATGGGACAGGGGGCGGGGCTGAGCAGTTC.

Of note for this clone: Mouse gene names apply. The read terminates 1 residue before the CDR3 end, so the remaining end is supplied by the germline J gene. The chain recombines TRBV31 with TRBJ2-2; 7 bases agree with TRBD1. Trimming at V came to 4 bases and at J to 3 bases, leaving 2 bases not matched to a gene. This CDR3 is 13 amino acids long. Germline CDR1 GKSSPN, CDR2 SITVG. Partial CDR3 DNA: TGTGCCTGGAACCAGGGGGACACCGGGCAGCTCTAC. This sequence encodes CAWNQGDTGQLY. From start to end, the CDR3 is CAWNQGDTGQLYF.